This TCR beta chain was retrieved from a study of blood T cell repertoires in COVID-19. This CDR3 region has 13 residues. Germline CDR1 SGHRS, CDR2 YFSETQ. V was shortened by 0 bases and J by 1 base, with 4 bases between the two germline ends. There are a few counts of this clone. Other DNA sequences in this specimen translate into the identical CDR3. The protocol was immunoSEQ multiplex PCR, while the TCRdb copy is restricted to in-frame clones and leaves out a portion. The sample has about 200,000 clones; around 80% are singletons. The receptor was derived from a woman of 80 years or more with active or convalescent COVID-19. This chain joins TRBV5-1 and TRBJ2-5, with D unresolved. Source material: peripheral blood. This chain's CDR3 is CASSLGAQETQYF. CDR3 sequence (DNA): TGCGCCAGCAGCTTGGGAGCCCAAGAGACCCAGTACTTC.